The text below deals with one TCR beta chain. This sample is part of a study of patients and donors after allogeneic stem cell transplantation. Germline V lookup: CDR1 SGHKS, CDR2 YYEKEE (reference sequence). The CDR3 runs 16 residues. Deletions cut 0 bases from V and 0 bases from J, with 11 bases between. TCRdb re-analysed the RT-PCR reads in MiXCR, keeping a single row per CDR3 protein. The sample carries approximately 200,000 distinct CDR3 sequences, around 40% recorded once. The chain combines TRBV5-5 with TRBJ2-3; no definite D call. This sequence originates from a human donor who was either an allogeneic HSCT recipient or a stem cell or donor lymphocyte infusion donor (not recorded which). It is not recorded whose cells these are; they may come from a transplant donor. Specimen: blood, either unsorted or a sorted T cell fraction (not recorded which). The chain's CDR3 is CASSLVVRPSTDTQYF. The CDR3 DNA follows: TGTGCCAGCAGCTTGGTGGTTAGACCGAGCACAGATACGCAGTATTTT.